The source of this T cell receptor (beta chain) is a study of patients and donors after allogeneic stem cell transplantation. MiXCR, applied by TCRdb to the RT-PCR reads, yields one record per CDR3 protein. The sample holds roughly 200,000 distinct CDR3 sequences, about 38% seen once. The germline gives CDR1 SEHNR, CDR2 FQNEAQ (reference sequence). The CDR3 spans 14 residues. V was clipped by 5 bases and J by 1 base, with 9 bases between them. This clonotype was counted a few times. The J gene is TRBJ1-3, the V gene TRBV7-9; the D gene is possibly TRBD1 (5 bases). The TCR was taken from a human donor who was either an allogeneic HSCT recipient or a stem cell or donor lymphocyte infusion donor (not recorded which). It is not recorded whose cells these are; they may come from a transplant donor. Specimen: blood, either unsorted or a sorted T cell fraction (not recorded which). The CDR3 loop is CASSRRVSGNTIYF. In DNA, the CDR3 is TGTGCCAGCAGCCGCAGGGTTTCTGGAAACACCATATATTTT.